The clone carrying this TCR beta chain occurred a few times. The data derive from a study of T-cell reconstitution after alpha-beta-depleted transplantation in children. The TCRbeta library was prepared with unique molecular identifiers. TCRdb called the PCR reads again in MiXCR, with one record for every CDR3 protein. The sample contains approximately 350,000 distinct CDR3 sequences, 13% of which appear only once. Trimming left V 7 bases short and J 7 bases short, with 20 bases between. The CDR3 has 16 residues. CDR1 is MNHNS and CDR2 is SASEGT in the germline V gene. Sequenced here: PBMCs, sampled from the stem cell graft. The chain joins TRBV6-1 to TRBJ1-6; D gene uncertain. The source of this sequence is a human donor who donated a stem cell graft to a child with Fanconi anemia. CDR3 protein: CASTYSAAWANSPLHF. CDR3 coding DNA: TGTGCCAGCACCTATTCCGCGGCGTGGGCGAATTCACCCCTCCACTTT.